This T cell receptor beta chain appears in the sequencing data of a study of identical twins. Whole-study results and caveats: The analysis was cross-sectional rather than longitudinal within donors. Because invariant MAIT and iNKT cells could be present, zero-insertion analyses could be partly confounded.

The V gene lost 0 bases and the J gene lost 9 bases, with 15 bases spanning the gap. Germline assignment: CDR1 MNHEY and CDR2 SVGAGI. This CDR3 is built from 16 residues. A universal primer site came from template switching; cDNA carried unique molecular identifiers. TCRdb re-derived calls from the 5' RACE reads in MiXCR, one entry per CDR3 protein. The sample has hundreds of thousands of distinct CDR3 sequences; roughly 6.6% are singletons. The donor group consisted entirely of healthy Caucasians. This clonotype was counted ten times or more. Its antigen is as yet unknown. The sample was also reused in another study, on yellow fever vaccine responses in identical twins.

This chain links TRBV6-5 with TRBJ1-6; D is uncertain. The sample taken for sequencing was PBMCs. This TCR was sampled from a young woman in good health. The CDR3 DNA follows: TGTGCCAGCAGTTACTCCCTTGGAGGGATGGGTTCACCCCTCCACTTT. It codes for CASSYSLGGMGSPLHF.